A selection of T cell receptor beta chains follows, all from one sample in a study of chemoradiotherapy in HPV16-positive cancers. TCRdb keeps only in-frame clones here, not all; method: immunoSEQ multiplex PCR. The data hold roughly 5,400 clones, with about 86% observed a single time. The specimen was blood, collected from a patient who underwent chemoradiotherapy. The origin of the receptors is a human donor with HPV-associated anogenital cancer. CDR3s include the opening cysteine and the closing phenylalanine or tryptophan. Fields, in order: D gene, clone size, J gene, V gene, CDR3 DNA, CDR3 protein. D genes are given only for firm matches. Clone size is shown for a subset of rows, as once, few, many or a class of expanded clone.

NA | NA | TRBJ2-2 | TRBV29-1 | TGCAGCGTTCCCAGGGACGAAACCAACACCGGGGAGCTGTTTTTT | CSVPRDETNTGELFF
TRBD1 | NA | TRBJ2-7 | TRBV18 | TGTGCCAGCTCACCCGGACAGGGCGGCTCCTACGAGCAGTACTTC | CASSPGQGGSYEQYF
NA | NA | TRBJ1-2 | TRBV28 | TGTGCCAGCACAGGACAGTTCTATGGCTACACCTTC | CASTGQFYGYTF
NA | NA | TRBJ2-3 | TRBV19 | TGTGCCAGTAGTAGGAGGAGGGACAACCTCACAGATACGCAGTATTTT | CASSRRRDNLTDTQYF
TRBD1 | NA | TRBJ1-3 | TRBV28 | TGTGCCAGCAGCCCCGGGACAGGGGCGGCTGGAAACACCATATATTTT | CASSPGTGAAGNTIYF
NA | medium-sized | TRBJ1-6 | TRBV27 | TGTGCCAGCAGTTTGACCAGGTGGGGTTCACCCCTCCACTTT | CASSLTRWGSPLHF
TRBD1 | NA | TRBJ1-2 | TRBV19 | TGTGCCAGTAGTTCTAGGGGGCTCCATCTGAGTGGCTACACCTTC | CASSSRGLHLSGYTF
TRBD1 | NA | TRBJ1-2 | TRBV5-4 | TGTGCCAGCAGCCCGGGACAGGGGCCGAGTAACTATGGCTACACCTTC | CASSPGQGPSNYGYTF
NA | NA | TRBJ1-1 | TRBV5-4 | TGTGCCAGCAGCTTGGCCGGCAGGGAGAACACTGAAGCTTTCTTT | CASSLAGRENTEAFF
NA | few | TRBJ2-1 | TRBV5-4 | TGTGCCAGCAGCCTGGCGTACAATGAGCAGTTCTTC | CASSLAYNEQFF
TRBD1 | NA | TRBJ2-7 | TRBV5-1 | TGCGCCAGCAGCCCAGGACAGGGCTTGTCTGTAGAGCAGTACTTC | CASSPGQGLSVEQYF
TRBD2 | NA | TRBJ2-3 | TRBV5-1 | TGCGCCAGCAGCTTATTAGCGGGGGGCACAGATACGCAGTATTTT | CASSLLAGGTDTQYF
TRBD2 | NA | TRBJ2-1 | TRBV10-3 | TGTGCCATCACCCCAGCTAGCGGGGGCGGCAATGAGCAGTTCTTC | CAITPASGGGNEQFF
NA | NA | TRBJ1-6 | TRBV4-2 | TGTGCCAGCAGCCACCTACAGGGCTCTGATTCACCCCTCCACTTT | CASSHLQGSDSPLHF
NA | NA | TRBJ2-3 | TRBV30 | TGTGCCTGGAGTGAGGTAATCGATACGCAGTATTTT | CAWSEVIDTQYF
NA | NA | TRBJ2-5 | TRBV18 | TGTGCCAGCTCACCTGGGGTCAGCGAGACCCAGTACTTC | CASSPGVSETQYF
NA | NA | TRBJ1-2 | TRBV28 | TGTGCCAGCAGTGTGGAGGTGGATGGCTACACCTTC | CASSVEVDGYTF
TRBD1 | NA | TRBJ2-3 | TRBV11-3 | TGTGCCAGCAGCCACAGGGGAAAGGGGGATACGCAGTATTTT | CASSHRGKGDTQYF
NA | once | TRBJ1-6 | TRBV6-1 | TGTGCCAGCAGTGAAACGGACTGGGGGACGAGAAATTCACCCCTCCACTTT | CASSETDWGTRNSPLHF
NA | NA | TRBJ2-4 | TRBV4-2 | TGTGCCAGCAGCCAAGGGACAGCGGTCAAAAACATTCAGTACTTC | CASSQGTAVKNIQYF
NA | NA | TRBJ2-7 | TRBV27 | TGTGCCACTGGCCTAGGAATGGGCGGATCCTACGAGCAGTACTTC | CATGLGMGGSYEQYF
TRBD1 | NA | TRBJ1-5 | TRBV28 | TGTGCCAGCAGTGGGGGTCAGGGGGGCAATCAGCCCCAGCATTTT | CASSGGQGGNQPQHF